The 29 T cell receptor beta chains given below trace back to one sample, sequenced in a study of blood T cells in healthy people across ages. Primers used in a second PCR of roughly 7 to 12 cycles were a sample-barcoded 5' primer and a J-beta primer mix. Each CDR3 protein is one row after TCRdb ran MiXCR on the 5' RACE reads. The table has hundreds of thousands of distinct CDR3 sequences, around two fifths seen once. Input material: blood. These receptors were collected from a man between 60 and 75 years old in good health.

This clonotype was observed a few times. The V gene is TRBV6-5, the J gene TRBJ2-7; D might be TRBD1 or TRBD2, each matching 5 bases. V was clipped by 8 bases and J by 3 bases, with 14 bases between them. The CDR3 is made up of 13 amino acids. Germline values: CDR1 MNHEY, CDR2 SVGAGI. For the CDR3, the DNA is TGTGCCAGCCGCGGGTGGCAGGGCTACGAGCAGTACTTC. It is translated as CASRGWQGYEQYF.

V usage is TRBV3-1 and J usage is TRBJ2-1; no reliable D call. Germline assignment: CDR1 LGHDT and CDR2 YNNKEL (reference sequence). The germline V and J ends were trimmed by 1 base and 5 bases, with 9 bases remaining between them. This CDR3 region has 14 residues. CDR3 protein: CASSQGLGNNEQFF. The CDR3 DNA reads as TGTGCCAGCAGCCAAGGGTTAGGGAACAATGAGCAGTTCTTC.

CDR3 nucleotides: TGCGCCAGCAGCTCGATAGAGGAGGTGGGGGACGGGCCCCAGCATTTT. Translating it yields CASSSIEEVGDGPQHF. V is TRBV5-1 and J is TRBJ1-5; D may be TRBD1 (5 bases). Trimming removed 3 bases at V and 9 bases at J, with 22 bases between. Germline CDR1 SGHRS, CDR2 YFSETQ. The CDR3 runs to 16 residues.

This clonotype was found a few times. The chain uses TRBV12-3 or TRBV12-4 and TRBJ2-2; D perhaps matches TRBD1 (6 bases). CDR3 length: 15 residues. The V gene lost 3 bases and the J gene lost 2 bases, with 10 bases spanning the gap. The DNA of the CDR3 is TGTGCCAGCAGTTTTTCAGGGGCCAACACCGGGGAGCTGTTTTTT. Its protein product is CASSFSGANTGELFF.

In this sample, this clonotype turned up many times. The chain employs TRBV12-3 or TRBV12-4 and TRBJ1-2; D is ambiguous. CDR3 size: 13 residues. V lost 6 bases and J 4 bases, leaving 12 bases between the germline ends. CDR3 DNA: TGTGCCAGCAGCTACTCTAACAGCTATGGCTACACCTTC. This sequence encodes CASSYSNSYGYTF.

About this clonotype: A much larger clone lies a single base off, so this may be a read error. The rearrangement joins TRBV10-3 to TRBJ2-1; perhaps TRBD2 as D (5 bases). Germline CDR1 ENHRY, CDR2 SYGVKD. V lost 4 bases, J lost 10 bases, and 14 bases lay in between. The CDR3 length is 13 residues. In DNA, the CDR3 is TGTGCCATCAGTGGCGGGTTAGGGTACGAGCAGTTCTTC. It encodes CAISGGLGYEQFF.

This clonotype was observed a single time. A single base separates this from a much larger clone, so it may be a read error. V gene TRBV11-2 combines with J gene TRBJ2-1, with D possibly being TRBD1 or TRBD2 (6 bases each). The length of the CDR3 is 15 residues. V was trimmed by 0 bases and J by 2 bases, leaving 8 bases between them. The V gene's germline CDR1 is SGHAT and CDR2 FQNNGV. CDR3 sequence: CASSLEGGPYNEQFF. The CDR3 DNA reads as TGTGCCAGCAGCTTAGAGGGGGGCCCCTACAATGAGCAGTTCTTC.

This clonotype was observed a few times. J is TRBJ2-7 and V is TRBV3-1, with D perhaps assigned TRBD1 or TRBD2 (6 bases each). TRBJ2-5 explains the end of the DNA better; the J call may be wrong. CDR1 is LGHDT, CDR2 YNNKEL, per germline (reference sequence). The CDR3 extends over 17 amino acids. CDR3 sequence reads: CASSQSSTRWGAGTQYF. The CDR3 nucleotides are TGTGCCAGCAGCCAATCCTCGACTAGGTGGGGGGCAGGGACCCAGTACTTC.

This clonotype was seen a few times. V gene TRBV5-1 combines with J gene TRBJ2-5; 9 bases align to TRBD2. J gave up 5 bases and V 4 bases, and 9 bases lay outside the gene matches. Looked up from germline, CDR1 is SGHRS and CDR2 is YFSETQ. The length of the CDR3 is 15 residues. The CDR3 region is CASSTQAGGTETQYF. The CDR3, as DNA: TGCGCCAGCAGCACCCAAGCGGGGGGAACTGAGACCCAGTACTTC.

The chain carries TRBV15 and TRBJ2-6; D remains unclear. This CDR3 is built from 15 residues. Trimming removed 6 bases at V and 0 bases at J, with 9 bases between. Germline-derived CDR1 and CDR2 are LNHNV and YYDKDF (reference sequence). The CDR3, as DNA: TGTGCCACCAGGTTCTCTCACTCTGGGGCCAACGTCCTGACTTTC. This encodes CATRFSHSGANVLTF. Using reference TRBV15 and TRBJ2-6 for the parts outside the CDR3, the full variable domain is DAMVIQNPRYQVTQFGKPVTLSCSQTLNHNVMYWYQQKSSQAPKLLFHYYDKDFNNEADTPDNFQSRRPNTSFCFLDIRSPGLGDTAMYLCATRFSHSGANVLTFGAGSRLTVL.

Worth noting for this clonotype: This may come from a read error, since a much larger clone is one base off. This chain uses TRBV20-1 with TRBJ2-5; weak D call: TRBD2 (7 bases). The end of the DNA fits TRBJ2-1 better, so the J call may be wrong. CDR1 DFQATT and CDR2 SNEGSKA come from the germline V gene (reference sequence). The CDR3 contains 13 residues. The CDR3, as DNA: TGCAGTGCGCGGGGCGGGGGCACAGGGACCCAGTTCTTC. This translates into CSARGGGTGTQFF.

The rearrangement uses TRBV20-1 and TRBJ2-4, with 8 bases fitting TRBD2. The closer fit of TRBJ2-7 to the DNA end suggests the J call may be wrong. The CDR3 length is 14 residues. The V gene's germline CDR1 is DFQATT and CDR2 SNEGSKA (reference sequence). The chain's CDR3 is CSATTSGSSYEQYF. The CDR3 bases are TGCAGTGCTACCACTAGCGGAAGCTCCTACGAGCAGTACTTC.

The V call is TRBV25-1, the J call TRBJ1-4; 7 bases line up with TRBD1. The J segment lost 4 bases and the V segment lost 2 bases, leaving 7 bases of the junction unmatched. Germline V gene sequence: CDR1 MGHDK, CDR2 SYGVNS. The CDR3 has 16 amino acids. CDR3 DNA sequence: TGTGCCAGCAGTGAACGACAGGGCGACAGTAATGAAAAACTGTTTTTT. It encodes CASSERQGDSNEKLFF.

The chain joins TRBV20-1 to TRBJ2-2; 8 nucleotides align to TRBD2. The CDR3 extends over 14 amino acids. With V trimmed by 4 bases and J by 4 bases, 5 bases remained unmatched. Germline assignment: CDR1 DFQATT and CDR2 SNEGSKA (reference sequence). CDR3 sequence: CSATRTSSTGELFF. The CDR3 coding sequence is TGCAGTGCTACTCGGACTAGCAGCACCGGGGAGCTGTTTTTT.

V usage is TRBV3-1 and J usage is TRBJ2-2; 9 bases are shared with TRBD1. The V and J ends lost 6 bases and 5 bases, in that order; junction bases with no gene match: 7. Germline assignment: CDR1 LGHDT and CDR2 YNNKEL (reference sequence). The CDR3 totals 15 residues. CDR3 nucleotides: TGTGCCAGCAGAACTACAGGGGGCCGGACCGGGGAGCTGTTTTTT. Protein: CASRTTGGRTGELFF.

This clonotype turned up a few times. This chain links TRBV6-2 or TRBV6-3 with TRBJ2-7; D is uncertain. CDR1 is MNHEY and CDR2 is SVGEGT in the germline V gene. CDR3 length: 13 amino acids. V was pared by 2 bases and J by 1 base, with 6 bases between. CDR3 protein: CASSYRKSYEQYF. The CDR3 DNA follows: TGTGCCAGCAGTTACAGGAAATCCTACGAGCAGTACTTC.

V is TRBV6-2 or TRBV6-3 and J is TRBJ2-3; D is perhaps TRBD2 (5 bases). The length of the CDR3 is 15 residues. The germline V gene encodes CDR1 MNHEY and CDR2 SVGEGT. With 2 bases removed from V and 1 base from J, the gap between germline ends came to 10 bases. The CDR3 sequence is CASSYPTRGTDTQYF. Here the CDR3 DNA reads TGTGCCAGCAGTTACCCAACTAGGGGCACAGATACGCAGTATTTT.

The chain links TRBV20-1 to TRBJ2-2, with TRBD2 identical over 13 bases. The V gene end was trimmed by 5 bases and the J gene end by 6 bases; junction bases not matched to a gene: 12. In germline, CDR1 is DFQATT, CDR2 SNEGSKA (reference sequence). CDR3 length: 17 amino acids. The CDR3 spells CSAPLAGGPYGPGELFF. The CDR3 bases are TGCAGTGCTCCACTAGCGGGGGGGCCCTATGGTCCCGGGGAGCTGTTTTTT.

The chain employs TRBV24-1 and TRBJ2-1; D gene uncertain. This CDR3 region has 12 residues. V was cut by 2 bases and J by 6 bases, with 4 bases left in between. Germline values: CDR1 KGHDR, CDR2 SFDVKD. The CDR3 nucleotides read TGTGCCACCAGTGATTCCGTCAATGAGCAGTTCTTC. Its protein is CATSDSVNEQFF.

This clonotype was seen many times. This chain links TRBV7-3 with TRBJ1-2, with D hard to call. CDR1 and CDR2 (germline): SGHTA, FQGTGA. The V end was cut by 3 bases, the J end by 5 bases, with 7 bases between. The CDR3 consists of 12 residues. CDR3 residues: CASSFGGYGYTF. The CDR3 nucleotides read TGTGCCAGCAGCTTTGGAGGGTATGGCTACACCTTC.

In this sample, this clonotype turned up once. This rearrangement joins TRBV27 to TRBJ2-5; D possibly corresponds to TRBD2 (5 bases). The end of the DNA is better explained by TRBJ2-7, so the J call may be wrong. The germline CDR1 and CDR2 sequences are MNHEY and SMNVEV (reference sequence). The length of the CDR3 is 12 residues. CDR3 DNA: TGTGCCAGCAGTGCAGGAGGCCTCGAGCAGTACTTC. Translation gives CASSAGGLEQYF.

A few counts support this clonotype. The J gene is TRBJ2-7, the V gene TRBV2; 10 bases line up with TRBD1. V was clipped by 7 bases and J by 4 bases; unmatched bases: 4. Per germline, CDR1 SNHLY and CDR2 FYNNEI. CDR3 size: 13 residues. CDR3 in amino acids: CASNRQGAYEQYF. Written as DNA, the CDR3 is TGTGCCAGCAACCGACAGGGGGCTTACGAGCAGTACTTC.

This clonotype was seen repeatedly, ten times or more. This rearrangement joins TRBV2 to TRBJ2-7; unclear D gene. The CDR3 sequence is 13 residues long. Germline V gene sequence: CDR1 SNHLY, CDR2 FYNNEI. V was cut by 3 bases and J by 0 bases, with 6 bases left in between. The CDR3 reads CASSDGSSYEQYF. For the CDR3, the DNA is TGTGCCAGCAGTGACGGTAGCTCCTACGAGCAGTACTTC.

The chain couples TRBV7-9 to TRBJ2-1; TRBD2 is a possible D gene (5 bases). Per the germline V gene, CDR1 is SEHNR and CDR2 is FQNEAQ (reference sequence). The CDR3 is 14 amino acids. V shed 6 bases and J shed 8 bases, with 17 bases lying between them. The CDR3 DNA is TGTGCCAGCAGAGCTAGTCTCGAGGGTGATGAGCAGTTCTTC. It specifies CASRASLEGDEQFF.

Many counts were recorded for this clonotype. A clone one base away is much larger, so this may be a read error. The CDR3 DNA reads as TGTGCCAGCAGCGTAGACGCCCACAATGAGCAGTACTTC. Residues: CASSVDAHNEQYF. J is TRBJ2-5 and V is TRBV7-2, with D unclear. Trimming took 5 bases from V and 11 from J, leaving 18 bases between them. The CDR3 contains 13 residues. The germline V gene has CDR1 SGHTA and CDR2 FQGNSA.

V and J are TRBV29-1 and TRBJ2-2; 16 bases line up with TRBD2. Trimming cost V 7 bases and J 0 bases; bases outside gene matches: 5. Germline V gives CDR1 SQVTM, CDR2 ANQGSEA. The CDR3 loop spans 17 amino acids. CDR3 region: CSAQGLAGGANTGELFF. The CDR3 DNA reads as TGCAGCGCACAGGGACTAGCGGGGGGGGCGAACACCGGGGAGCTGTTTTTT.

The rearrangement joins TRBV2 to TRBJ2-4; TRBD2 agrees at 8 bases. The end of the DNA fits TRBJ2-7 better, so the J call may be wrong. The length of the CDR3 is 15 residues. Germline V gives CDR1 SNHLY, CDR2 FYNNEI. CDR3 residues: CASSVGPGGPYEQYF. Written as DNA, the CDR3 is TGTGCCAGCAGTGTAGGTCCGGGAGGGCCCTACGAGCAGTACTTC.

The CDR3 spells CASKGLAGGINEQFF. The CDR3 DNA reads as TGCGCCAGCAAAGGACTAGCGGGGGGGATCAATGAGCAGTTCTTC. The J gene is TRBJ2-1, the V gene TRBV10-2, with 15 positions matching TRBD2. Germline V gene sequence: CDR1 WSHSY, CDR2 SAAADI. The V gene end was trimmed by 7 bases and the J gene end by 6 bases; junction bases not matched to a gene: 4. The CDR3 has 15 residues.

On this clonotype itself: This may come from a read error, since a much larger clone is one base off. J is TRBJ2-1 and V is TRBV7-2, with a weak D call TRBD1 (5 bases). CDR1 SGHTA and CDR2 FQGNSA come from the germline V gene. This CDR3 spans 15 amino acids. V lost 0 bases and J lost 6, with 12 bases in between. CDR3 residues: CASSLAPKGLNEQFF. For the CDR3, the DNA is TGTGCCAGCAGCTTAGCGCCCAAGGGGCTCAATGAGCAGTTCTTC. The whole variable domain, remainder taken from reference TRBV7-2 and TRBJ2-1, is GAGVSQSPSNKVTEKGKDVELRCDPISGHTALYWYRQSLGQGLEFLIYFQGNSAPDKSGLPSDRFSAERTGGSVSTLTIQRTQQEDSAVYLCASSLAPKGLNEQFFGPGTRLTVL.